These 22 T cell receptor beta chains were sequenced from one sample in a study of spatial heterogeneity in lung cancer. Each CDR3 protein gets one entry after TCRdb re-called the 5' RACE reads with MiXCR. The repertoire has over 3,000 distinct CDR3 sequences, 7% of them found once; the top ten carry around 20%. The time point is: sample taken at primary tumor resection. Tumor, nontumor lung or frozen PBMC supplied whole RNA that was sequenced unsorted. Sequencing was performed on normal lung tissue next to the tumor, taken at surgery. The receptors were gathered from a male donor with early-stage non-small cell lung cancer.

This clonotype is labeled as medium-sized. The chain uses TRBV9 and TRBJ1-3, with D maybe TRBD1 (6 bases). From germline, CDR1 is SGDLS and CDR2 YYNGEE. Trimming pared 0 bases from V and 2 bases from J, leaving 12 bases between. This CDR3 contains 16 residues. The CDR3 protein is CASSVDGGAAGNTIYF. CDR3 nucleotides: TGTGCCAGCAGCGTAGACGGGGGGGCCGCTGGAAACACCATATATTTT. The variable domain in full, completed from reference TRBV9 and TRBJ1-3, reads DSGVTQTPKHLITATGQRVTLRCSPRSGDLSVYWYQQSLDQGLQFLIQYYNGEERAKGNILERFSAQQFPDLHSELNLSSLELGDSALYFCASSVDGGAAGNTIYFGEGSWLTVV.

This clonotype counts as large. This rearrangement joins TRBV4-1 to TRBJ1-2; no reliable D call. The germline gives CDR1 MGHRA, CDR2 YSYEKL. There are 14 residues in the CDR3. The germline V and J ends were trimmed by 4 bases and 2 bases, with 11 bases remaining between them. CDR3 nucleotide sequence: TGCGCCAGCAGCCGAGCCGGAGGGAACTATGGCTACACCTTC. As protein: CASSRAGGNYGYTF.

In its sample, this clonotype ranks as medium-sized. The rearrangement joins TRBV20-1 to TRBJ2-2; D might be TRBD2 (5 bases). The V end lost 0 bases, the J end lost 3 bases, and 5 bases lay between the germline ends. Germline CDR1 DFQATT, CDR2 SNEGSKA (reference sequence). The CDR3 is 13 amino acids. The CDR3 sequence is CSAREADTGELFF. CDR3 bases: TGCAGTGCTAGAGAAGCGGACACCGGGGAGCTGTTTTTT.

By frequency in the sample, this clonotype is medium-sized. This rearrangement joins TRBV6-1 to TRBJ2-7, with a tentative D call TRBD2 (5 bases). Germline loops: CDR1 MNHNS, CDR2 SASEGT. V lost 6 bases, J lost 2 bases, and 11 bases lay in between. The CDR3 covers 13 residues. CDR3 DNA sequence: TGTGCCAGCAGCGTCGGGGAGACCTACGAGCAGTACGTC. Translation gives CASSVGETYEQYV.

This clonotype ranks as medium-sized. The chain employs TRBV6-5 and TRBJ1-5; D is unclear. The CDR3 is 20 residues long. CDR1 is MNHEY and CDR2 is SVGAGI in the germline V gene. Trimming removed 5 bases from V and 2 bases from J, with 28 bases in between. The CDR3 is CASSARTDTRRRYGNQPQHF. DNA of the CDR3: TGTGCCAGCAGTGCCCGAACCGACACCCGGAGGAGGTATGGCAATCAGCCCCAGCATTTT.

This clonotype was counted between two and nine times. This chain joins TRBV20-1 and TRBJ2-3; D is ambiguous. Germline V CDR1 and CDR2: DFQATT, SNEGSKA (reference sequence). The CDR3 sequence is 15 residues long. Trimming took 1 base from V and 1 from J, leaving 12 bases between them. CDR3 in amino acids: CSARGPQQRTDTQYF. As DNA, the CDR3 is TGCAGTGCTAGAGGACCCCAACAACGCACAGATACGCAGTATTTT.

This chain connects TRBV6-1 to TRBJ1-2; D is ambiguous. Germline V gives CDR1 MNHNS, CDR2 SASEGT. The CDR3 is 13 residues long. V lost 5 bases and J lost 4, with 11 bases in between. The CDR3 is CASSTSVTYGYTF. The CDR3 DNA reads as TGTGCCAGCAGTACCAGTGTAACCTATGGCTACACCTTC.

Relative to its sample, this clonotype is medium-sized. This chain links TRBV20-1 with TRBJ1-5; 7 bases are a match to TRBD1. This CDR3 region has 15 residues. The J segment lost 4 bases and the V segment lost 2 bases, leaving 8 bases of the junction unmatched. The germline gives CDR1 DFQATT, CDR2 SNEGSKA (reference sequence). The CDR3 is CSARRPGGENQPQHF. DNA of the CDR3: TGCAGTGCTAGACGACCAGGGGGTGAGAATCAGCCCCAGCATTTT.

This clonotype has ten or more counts. The V gene is TRBV12-3 or TRBV12-4, the J gene TRBJ2-7; 8 positions match TRBD1. This CDR3 has 16 residues. Germline trimming cut 5 bases from V and 6 bases from J; bases unmatched to any gene: 15. The CDR3 loop reads CASSLQNAGQVAEQYF. In nucleotides, the CDR3 is TGTGCCAGCAGTCTACAAAACGCGGGACAGGTCGCCGAGCAGTACTTC.

This clonotype was recorded many times. This rearrangement joins TRBV4-3 to TRBJ1-6; D perhaps matches TRBD1 (5 bases). V lost 3 bases to trimming and J lost 6 bases, with 12 bases between them. Germline V CDR1 and CDR2: LGHNA, YSLEER. CDR3 size: 15 residues. CDR3 in DNA: TGCGCCAGCAGCCAGGAAAACAGGCCTAATTCACCCCTCCACTTT. This encodes CASSQENRPNSPLHF.

V and J are TRBV7-6 and TRBJ2-7; D is unresolved. This CDR3 is 13 amino acids long. V lost 5 bases and J lost 3, with 11 bases in between. Germline V gene data show CDR1 as SGHVS and CDR2 as FNYEAQ. The CDR3 loop reads CASSPGPNYEQYF. The CDR3 coding sequence is TGTGCCAGCAGCCCAGGCCCCAACTACGAGCAGTACTTC.

This clonotype is judged medium-sized (0.01 to 0.1%). The V call is TRBV2, the J call TRBJ1-2; 8 positions agree with TRBD1. This CDR3 contains 14 residues. CDR1 is SNHLY and CDR2 is FYNNEI in the germline V gene. V lost 0 bases to trimming and J lost 10 bases; unmatched junction nucleotides: 7. CDR3 sequence: CASSEARTGMDYTF. CDR3 nucleotide sequence: TGTGCCAGCAGTGAAGCGCGGACAGGGATGGACTACACCTTC.

This clonotype is medium-sized (0.01 to 0.1%) by share. The genes are TRBV20-1 and TRBJ1-5; 11 bases map to TRBD1. Trimming at V came to 1 base and at J to 6 bases, leaving 2 bases not matched to a gene. Germline CDR1 is DFQATT and CDR2 is SNEGSKA (reference sequence). The CDR3 runs to 14 residues. CDR3 sequence reads: CSARAGQGVQPQHF. CDR3 coding DNA: TGCAGTGCTAGAGCGGGACAGGGGGTTCAGCCCCAGCATTTT.

This clonotype was observed many times. The genes are TRBV23-1 and TRBJ2-3; a weak D match, TRBD2 (6 bases). Being an ORF, TRBV23-1 has a function that is uncertain. This CDR3 has 20 residues. Trimming shortened V by 3 bases and J by 2 bases, and 27 bases separated the two germline ends. CDR3 coding DNA: TGCGCCAGCAGTCACATACCCGGGACGGTGCGGGGAGACTTCACAGATACGCAGTATTTT. As protein: CASSHIPGTVRGDFTDTQYF.

There are many counts of this clonotype. The gene calls are TRBV7-2 and TRBJ1-1; TRBD1 aligns across 7 bases. Germline CDR1 and CDR2: SGHTA and FQGNSA. The CDR3 is 13 amino acids. The CDR3 DNA reads as TGTGCACTTGCGAGACAGGGCGGAACTGAAGCTTTCTTT. This gives the protein CALARQGGTEAFF.

This clonotype was picked up many times. V is TRBV9 and J is TRBJ2-1; no clear D gene. There are 14 residues in the CDR3. CDR1 and CDR2 (germline): SGDLS, YYNGEE. V was trimmed by 1 base and J by 7 bases, leaving 12 bases between them. As DNA, the CDR3 is TGTGCCAGCAGCGTAACCCCCTCCGATAATGAGCAGTTCTTC. This translates into CASSVTPSDNEQFF.

By frequency in the sample, this clonotype is medium-sized. This chain uses TRBV12-3 or TRBV12-4 with TRBJ2-3; no clear D gene. V lost 6 bases, J lost 6 bases, and 16 bases lay in between. The CDR3 consists of 14 residues. DNA for the CDR3: TGTGCCAGCAGCGAGGTAGCCGAGTCGGATACGCAGTATTTT. Amino acid sequence: CASSEVAESDTQYF.

This clonotype was found a few times. The chain employs TRBV4-2 and TRBJ2-7; D might be TRBD1 (5 bases). The CDR3 sequence is 14 residues long. The V end lost 1 base, the J end lost 3 bases, and 10 bases lay between the germline ends. CDR1 is LGHNA, CDR2 YNFKEQ, per germline. CDR3 in amino acids: CASSQAATDYEQYF. The CDR3 bases are TGTGCCAGCAGCCAAGCGGCGACAGACTACGAGCAGTACTTC.

This clonotype is classed as medium-sized (0.01 to 0.1%). This sequence joins TRBV29-1 and TRBJ2-5; 9 bases align to TRBD1. Germline assignment: CDR1 SQVTM and CDR2 ANQGSEA. The CDR3 is 12 amino acids. V shed 7 bases, J shed 3 bases, and the junction held 3 bases outside the gene matches. This CDR3 reads CSGDRGKETQYF. DNA of the CDR3: TGCAGCGGCGACAGGGGGAAAGAGACCCAGTACTTC.

This clonotype was counted at least ten times. The chain couples TRBV19 to TRBJ2-5; 8 bases match TRBD2. This CDR3 spans 14 amino acids. The V gene end was trimmed by 7 bases and the J gene end by 0 bases; junction bases not matched to a gene: 4. Germline lookup yields CDR1 LNHDA and CDR2 SQIVND (reference sequence). The CDR3 region is CASKAGANQETQYF. In DNA form, the CDR3 reads TGTGCCAGTAAAGCGGGAGCGAACCAAGAGACCCAGTACTTC.

By share, this clonotype counts as medium-sized. This chain joins TRBV7-9 and TRBJ1-5; D uncertain. Trimming took off 1 base at V and 6 bases at J, with 4 bases between the two ends. From germline, CDR1 is SEHNR and CDR2 FQNEAQ (reference sequence). The CDR3 sequence is 12 residues long. This CDR3 is CASSLGAQPQHF. CDR3 sequence (DNA): TGTGCCAGCAGCTTAGGTGCTCAGCCCCAGCATTTT.

This clonotype came up many times. The chain recombines TRBV29-1 with TRBJ2-5, with TRBD1 identical over 8 bases. This CDR3 has 12 residues. With 5 bases clipped from V and 2 bases from J, the junction kept 1 base outside the gene matches. Germline CDR1 and CDR2: SQVTM and ANQGSEA. The CDR3, as DNA: TGCAGCGTTCGACAGGGGCAAGAGACCCAGTACTTC. Translating gives CSVRQGQETQYF.